The subject of this entry is one T cell receptor (beta chain). In the study's own analysis: Quantification of nucleated cells was approximated via reference gene primer amplification. The method was immunoSEQ multiplex PCR; TCRdb's version includes in-frame clones alone and lacks a portion of them. Clone size and the V and J calls come from that table; the DNA yielded D and trimming. Here the sample spans around 88,000 clones, around 82% being singletons. CDR3 length equals 17 residues. The V end was cut by 0 bases, the J end by 0 bases, with 12 bases between. In germline, CDR1 is KGHSH, CDR2 LQKENI. The data were taken from a study of blood T cell repertoires in COVID-19. About the study: Collection of acute and convalescent COVID-19 samples took place in the United States, Italy and Spain. T cells, B-cell-depleted T cells, or PBMCs provided the cDNA or gDNA that served as material.

The chain couples TRBV18 to TRBJ1-3; D is possibly TRBD1 (5 bases). This receptor was identified in a man in his fifties who had recovered from COVID-19. The sequenced sample consisted of peripheral blood. CDR3 DNA: TGTGCCAGCTCACCACCGATGGCAGGGAACTCTGGAAACACCATATATTTT. Amino acid sequence: CASSPPMAGNSGNTIYF.